This T cell receptor beta chain stems from a study of CD8+ T cells in alopecia areata. Findings of the study overall: Especially in alopecia totalis/universalis, lesional scalp showed greater clonality than normal scalp did. Besides other cells, scalp samples also yield sequences of resident alphabeta T cells from normal skin.

After isolation, RNA underwent reverse transcription to generate cDNA as the sequencing template. TCRdb's table, derived via immunoSEQ multiplex PCR, lists solely in-frame clones and lacks some. The repertoire consists of about 140,000 clones, with approximately 60% occurring once and the leading ten covering 4.5% to 5%. Researchers picked out CD4+ and CD8+ T cells from PBMCs by sorting. Concerning this clone itself: Its target is not known.

Trimming stripped 3 bases from V and 5 bases from J, with 11 bases between. Germline CDR1 and CDR2: SGHRS and YFSETQ. The CDR3 has 13 amino acids. V is TRBV5-1 and J is TRBJ2-5; D is tentatively TRBD1 or TRBD2 (5 bases each). This clonotype was obtained from a human donor in good health. Sequenced sample: CD4+ T cells sorted from blood. In nucleotides, the CDR3 is TGCGCCAGCAGCTGGGGGATCGTGGAGACCCAGTACTTC. Translating gives CASSWGIVETQYF. Full variable domain (remainder filled in from reference TRBV5-1 and TRBJ2-5): KAGVTQTPRYLIKTRGQQVTLSCSPISGHRSVSWYQQTPGQGLQFLFEYFSETQRNKGNFPGRFSGRQFSNSRSEMNVSTLELGDSALYLCASSWGIVETQYFGPGTRLLVL.